Shown below are 24 T cell receptor beta chains from a single sample sequenced in a study of blood T cell repertoires in COVID-19. The assay was immunoSEQ multiplex PCR, and TCRdb's table has in-frame clones only and misses some. This table holds roughly 40,000 clones, 79% found once. Material for sequencing was peripheral blood. The source of these receptors is a woman older than 75 with acute or convalescent COVID-19.

This clone was observed once. J is TRBJ2-7 and V is TRBV27; 7 positions match TRBD1. Germline V gene data show CDR1 as MNHEY and CDR2 as SMNVEV (reference sequence). V lost 8 bases and J lost 10; bases outside the gene matches: 17. This CDR3 region has 14 residues. The CDR3, as DNA: TGTGCCAGCTCCTGGGGGCCACAGGGGCCTAACCAGTACTTC. As protein: CASSWGPQGPNQYF.

This chain uses TRBV11-3 with TRBJ2-3; 9 bases map to TRBD1. There are 14 residues in the CDR3. The germline V gene has CDR1 SGHNT and CDR2 YENEEA. The trim removed 4 bases at V and 4 bases at J, leaving 3 bases unmatched. This CDR3 reads CASSSRTGADTQYF. The CDR3 DNA is TGTGCCAGCAGCTCCCGGACAGGGGCAGATACGCAGTATTTT.

The V gene is TRBV6-5, the J gene TRBJ2-1; tentatively, D is TRBD2 (6 bases). The CDR3 length is 14 residues. V was cut by 7 bases and J by 9 bases, with 19 bases left in between. The germline V gene has CDR1 MNHEY and CDR2 SVGAGI. CDR3: CASIGRSAGGEQFF. The CDR3 nucleotides read TGTGCCAGCATCGGGCGGTCTGCCGGGGGTGAGCAGTTCTTC.

In this sample, this clone turned up once. The genes are TRBV3-1 (or the pseudogene TRBV3-2) and TRBJ2-1; 10 nucleotides line up with TRBD2. CDR3 length equals 14 residues. V shed 4 bases and J 6 bases; nucleotides not matched to a gene: 3. Germline CDR1 is LGHDT and CDR2 is YNNKEL (reference sequence). The CDR3 loop is CASSLGLASNEQFF. In DNA, the CDR3 is TGTGCCAGCAGCCTGGGACTAGCGAGCAATGAGCAGTTCTTC.

The chain has TRBV9 and TRBJ1-4; TRBD1 aligns across 7 bases. V gave up 0 bases and J gave up 8 bases; unmatched junction bases: 7. Per the germline V gene, CDR1 is SGDLS and CDR2 is YYNGEE. The CDR3 covers 15 residues. In DNA, the CDR3 is TGTGCCAGCAGCGTAGGGGGACAGCATACGGAAAAACTGTTTTTT. Translation: CASSVGGQHTEKLFF.

The chain carries TRBV21-1 and TRBJ2-7; TRBD1 is the table's D call and was not checked against the DNA. TRBV21-1 is a listed pseudogene. The CDR3 is made up of 15 amino acids. Here the CDR3 DNA reads TGTGCCAGCAAGAAAAAGGACAGGTCCTCCTACGGGCAGTACTTC. As protein: CASKKKDRSSYGQYF.

This clone was observed once. V usage is TRBV7-2 and J usage is TRBJ1-5; D is undetermined. Germline V gene sequence: CDR1 SGHTA, CDR2 FQGNSA. The CDR3 has 16 amino acids. Trimming cost V 0 bases and J 6 bases, with 15 bases left between them. This chain's CDR3 is CASSLAMAGVPQPQHF. In nucleotides, the CDR3 is TGTGCCAGCAGCTTAGCGATGGCAGGTGTGCCTCAGCCCCAGCATTTT.

V gene TRBV24-1 combines with J gene TRBJ2-3; no clear D gene. This CDR3 comprises 15 residues. Germline CDR1 reads KGHDR; CDR2 reads SFDVKD. Trimming stripped 7 bases from V and 4 bases from J, with 17 bases between. CDR3 nucleotides: TGTGCCACCAGCGATAAACAAGGAGTGGCAGATACGCAGTATTTT. This translates into CATSDKQGVADTQYF.

The V and J genes are TRBV5-4 and TRBJ2-1; 11 bases are shared with TRBD2. This CDR3 comprises 13 residues. V lost 7 bases, J lost 9 bases, and 6 bases stayed unmatched. Germline CDR1 is SGHNT and CDR2 is YYREEE (reference sequence). CDR3 sequence reads: CASGLAGGGEQFF. The CDR3 DNA reads as TGTGCCAGCGGCCTAGCGGGAGGCGGTGAGCAGTTCTTC.

The rearrangement links TRBV6-2 or TRBV6-3 to TRBJ2-2; D is perhaps TRBD1 (5 bases). Germline V lookup: CDR1 MNHEY, CDR2 SVGEGT. The V and J ends lost 5 bases and 7 bases respectively, with 11 bases between them. The CDR3 covers 13 residues. In nucleotides, the CDR3 is TGTGCCAGCAGTCCCCAGGGTAACGGGGAGCTGTTTTTT. Its translation: CASSPQGNGELFF.

The V and J genes are TRBV29-1 and TRBJ1-2; a weak D match, TRBD1 (6 bases). CDR3 length: 14 residues. V gave up 6 bases and J gave up 4 bases, with 18 bases separating them. Germline V CDR1 and CDR2: SQVTM, ANQGSEA. Here the CDR3 reads CSVSTATGGYGYTF. DNA of the CDR3: TGCAGCGTCTCAACTGCGACAGGCGGCTATGGCTACACCTTC.

This sequence joins TRBV7-8 and TRBJ1-5, with D possibly being TRBD1 (6 bases). V was cut by 5 bases and J by 11 bases, with 16 bases left in between. Germline CDR1 reads SGHVS; CDR2 reads FQNEAQ. This CDR3 is 13 amino acids long. This CDR3 reads CASSEDSSGAQHF. DNA for the CDR3: TGTGCCAGCAGCGAGGACAGCTCCGGAGCCCAGCATTTT. Complete variable domain (other parts from reference TRBV7-8 and TRBJ1-5): GAGVSQSPRYKVAKRGQDVALRCDPISGHVSLFWYQQALGQGPEFLTYFQNEAQLDKSGLPSDRFFAERPEGSVSTLKIQRTQQEDSAVYLCASSEDSSGAQHFGDGTRLSIL.

The chain combines TRBV3-1 (or the pseudogene TRBV3-2) with TRBJ2-5, with D perhaps matching TRBD1 (6 bases). There are 15 residues in the CDR3. The V and J ends lost 0 bases and 4 bases respectively, with 12 bases between them. CDR1 is LGHDT, CDR2 YNNKEL, per germline (reference sequence). The CDR3 loop is CASSQENRAGETQYF. The CDR3 DNA reads TGTGCCAGCAGCCAAGAAAACAGGGCCGGAGAGACCCAGTACTTC.

The chain joins TRBV5-5 to TRBJ2-3; TRBD2 matches 14 bases. The CDR3 spans 19 residues. Germline trimming cut 5 bases from V and 3 bases from J; bases unmatched to any gene: 14. Per the germline V gene, CDR1 is SGHKS and CDR2 is YYEKEE (reference sequence). For the CDR3, the DNA is TGTGCCAGCAGGCCTTCCGGGACTAGCGGGAGTTGGTTTACAGATACGCAGTATTTT. Amino acid sequence: CASRPSGTSGSWFTDTQYF.

V and J are TRBV10-3 and TRBJ1-5; 9 positions match TRBD1. Germline V gives CDR1 ENHRY, CDR2 SYGVKD. The CDR3 has 14 residues. The V segment lost 10 bases and the J segment 2 bases; nucleotides outside the gene matches: 6. CDR3: CATDRGEGNQPQHF. The DNA of the CDR3 is TGTGCCACAGACAGGGGGGAGGGCAATCAGCCCCAGCATTTT.

The V and J genes are TRBV29-1 and TRBJ1-1; D perhaps matches TRBD1 (5 bases). Germline CDR1 is SQVTM and CDR2 is ANQGSEA. The CDR3 loop spans 13 amino acids. Trimming took off 4 bases at V and 0 bases at J, with 9 bases between the two ends. The CDR3 DNA follows: TGCAGCGTTGGGGGCTATATGAACACTGAAGCTTTCTTT. Its protein product is CSVGGYMNTEAFF.

V and J are TRBV3-1 (or the pseudogene TRBV3-2) and TRBJ1-1; 10 bases are shared with TRBD1. V lost 2 bases and J lost 6; bases outside the gene matches: 6. Germline V lookup: CDR1 LGHDT, CDR2 YNNKEL (reference sequence). The CDR3 sequence is 15 residues long. As DNA, the CDR3 is TGTGCCAGCAGCCAACCTGGACAGGGGGTCCCTGAAGCTTTCTTT. Its translation: CASSQPGQGVPEAFF.

This chain links TRBV19 with TRBJ2-3, with 10 bases aligning to TRBD2. CDR3 size: 16 residues. Germline CDR1 is LNHDA and CDR2 is SQIVND (reference sequence). The trim removed 5 bases at V and 4 bases at J, leaving 9 bases unmatched. Written as DNA, the CDR3 is TGTGCCAGTAGTGCCTTTGGGAGCGGGAGGGCAGATACGCAGTATTTT. Protein: CASSAFGSGRADTQYF.

J is TRBJ1-1 and V is TRBV5-1; D remains ambiguous. The CDR3 contains 12 residues. V was clipped by 2 bases and J by 8 bases, with 10 bases between them. CDR1 is SGHRS, CDR2 YFSETQ, per germline. Here the CDR3 DNA reads TGCGCCAGCAGCTTCGGTCCGTCGGAAGCTTTCTTT. Translation: CASSFGPSEAFF.

This clone was counted a single time. The genes are TRBV5-1 and TRBJ2-5; no reliable D call. Germline V gene sequence: CDR1 SGHRS, CDR2 YFSETQ. The CDR3 consists of 14 residues. Trimming pared 1 base from V and 1 base from J, leaving 8 bases between. The CDR3 sequence: CASSLSQVQETQYF. The CDR3 nucleotides read TGCGCCAGCAGCTTGAGCCAGGTCCAAGAGACCCAGTACTTC.

The chain carries TRBV2 and TRBJ1-4; 12 nucleotides line up with TRBD1. Germline V gives CDR1 SNHLY, CDR2 FYNNEI. The CDR3 spans 18 residues. Germline trimming cut 7 bases from V and 8 bases from J; bases unmatched to any gene: 17. The CDR3 region is CASKGDRGQRARGEKLFF. The CDR3 DNA reads TGTGCCAGCAAGGGGGACAGGGGGCAGAGGGCGCGGGGAGAAAAACTGTTTTTT.

CDR3: CASGRTISSTDTQYF. CDR3 sequence (DNA): TGTGCTAGTGGTCGGACTATAAGTTCCACAGATACGCAGTATTTT. The V and J genes are TRBV12-5 and TRBJ2-3, with D possibly being TRBD2 (6 bases). V was cut by 5 bases and J by 2 bases, with 14 bases left in between. Germline V gene data show CDR1 as LGHNT and CDR2 as FRNRAP. CDR3 length equals 15 residues.

CDR3 sequence reads: CAISPDRAPNTGELFF. The CDR3 nucleotides are TGTGCCATCAGCCCAGACAGGGCCCCGAACACCGGGGAGCTGTTTTTT. This chain joins TRBV10-3 and TRBJ2-2; 7 nucleotides match TRBD1. CDR1 is ENHRY and CDR2 is SYGVKD in the germline V gene. After removal of 6 bases from V and 0 bases from J, the junction contained 7 bases not matched to a gene. The length of the CDR3 is 16 residues.

The chain joins TRBV21-1 to TRBJ1-4. TRBV21-1 is a pseudogene locus. The CDR3 totals 12 residues. Here the CDR3 DNA reads TGTGCCAGCAGCAAGTTGCGGGGGAAACTGTTTTTT. It is translated as CASSKLRGKLFF.